The 31 T cell receptor beta chains presented below share a single source sample, sequenced in a study of cytomegalovirus exposure and HLA in healthy donors. Sequencing used immunoSEQ multiplex PCR; TCRdb keeps in-frame clones, though not all of them. The repertoire holds about 160,000 clones, with 85% to 90% as singletons. Input material: PBMCs. The receptors come from a man aged 18 to 35 in good health and CMV-seronegative.

This chain connects TRBV2 to TRBJ2-7; perhaps TRBD1 as D (6 bases). The CDR3 is 14 residues long. V lost 3 bases and J 1 base, leaving 10 bases between the germline ends. Germline V gene data show CDR1 as SNHLY and CDR2 as FYNNEI. The CDR3 is CASSDRGESYEQYV. The CDR3 coding sequence is TGTGCCAGCAGTGACAGGGGAGAGTCCTACGAGCAGTACGTC.

This clone came up a few times. The J gene is TRBJ2-2, the V gene TRBV6-5; D is unresolved. In germline, CDR1 is MNHEY, CDR2 SVGAGI. The CDR3 spans 10 residues. V gave up 8 bases and J gave up 8 bases, with 6 bases separating them. This chain's CDR3 is CASSCGELFF. CDR3 nucleotide sequence: TGTGCCAGCTCGTGTGGGGAGCTGTTTTTT.

The chain carries TRBV2 and TRBJ1-4, with D tentatively TRBD1 (6 bases). CDR1 is SNHLY, CDR2 FYNNEI, per germline. V lost 4 bases to trimming and J lost 14 bases, with 20 bases between them. The CDR3 is made up of 14 amino acids. CDR3 DNA: TGTGCCAGCAGTGGTGGGACACTAATGAAAAGCCTGTTTTTT. Translated: CASSGGTLMKSLFF.

The genes are TRBV19 and TRBJ1-5; 7 nucleotides agree with TRBD1. V dropped 8 bases and J dropped 0; count of bases not matched to a gene: 7. The CDR3 has 15 residues. CDR1 is LNHDA, CDR2 SQIVND, per germline (reference sequence). The CDR3 nucleotides read TGTGCCAGTGACAGGAGGGGGCGTAGCAATCAGCCCCAGCATTTT. This translates into CASDRRGRSNQPQHF.

At least ten counts were recorded for this clone. J is TRBJ1-2 and V is TRBV4-1; 8 bases are a match to TRBD1. The CDR3 spans 14 residues. The J segment lost 4 bases and the V segment lost 4 bases, leaving 5 bases of the junction unmatched. Germline V gene lookup returns CDR1 MGHRA and CDR2 YSYEKL. The CDR3 protein is CASSLQGDVYGYTF. CDR3 sequence (DNA): TGCGCCAGCAGCCTACAGGGGGATGTCTATGGCTACACCTTC.

The chain has TRBV2 and TRBJ2-5, with unresolved D. Germline CDR1 reads SNHLY; CDR2 reads FYNNEI. The CDR3 sequence is 14 residues long. V lost 5 bases to trimming and J lost 1 base, with 11 bases between them. Written as DNA, the CDR3 is TGTGCCAGCAGTTTACTCCCTATCCAAGAGACCCAGTACTTC. Protein sequence: CASSLLPIQETQYF. Looking up the rest from reference TRBV2 and TRBJ2-5 gives the full variable domain: EPEVTQTPSHQVTQMGQEVILRCVPISNHLYFYWYRQILGQKVEFLVSFYNNEISEKSEIFDDQFSVERPDGSNFTLKIRSTKLEDSAMYFCASSLLPIQETQYFGPGTRLLVL.

This chain uses TRBV5-1 with TRBJ2-5; TRBD1 matches at 8 bases. From germline, CDR1 is SGHRS and CDR2 YFSETQ. The J segment lost 3 bases and the V segment lost 6 bases, leaving 7 bases of the junction unmatched. This CDR3 has 14 amino acids. DNA of the CDR3: TGCGCCAGCAATCCACAGGGGGTGGAAGAGACCCAGTACTTC. It yields the protein CASNPQGVEETQYF.

This sequence joins TRBV2 and TRBJ2-7; 10 bases line up with TRBD1. In germline, CDR1 is SNHLY, CDR2 FYNNEI. V lost 6 bases to trimming and J lost 9 bases; unmatched junction nucleotides: 8. This CDR3 has 13 residues. DNA of the CDR3: TGTGCCAGCAGCCCGGGACAGGGGCGTGTGCAGTACGTC. As protein: CASSPGQGRVQYV.

The chain recombines TRBV25-1 with TRBJ1-2; weak D call: TRBD1 (6 bases). Germline CDR1 and CDR2: MGHDK and SYGVNS. This CDR3 is 15 amino acids long. The V end was cut by 6 bases, the J end by 2 bases, with 16 bases between. Written as DNA, the CDR3 is TGTGCCAGCAGCGCACCTAACAGGGAAAACTATGGCTACACCTTC. Translating it yields CASSAPNRENYGYTF.

The chain links TRBV28 to TRBJ1-1; D remains unclear. The germline V and J ends were trimmed by 1 base and 1 base, with 4 bases remaining between them. CDR1 and CDR2 from the germline V gene are MDHEN and SYDVKM. CDR3 length equals 13 residues. The CDR3 loop is CASSLYGNTEAFF. The CDR3 DNA is TGTGCCAGCAGTTTATACGGGAACACTGAAGCTTTCTTT. The full variable domain, its missing parts supplied by reference TRBV28 and TRBJ1-1, is DVKVTQSSRYLVKRTGEKVFLECVQDMDHENMFWYRQDPGLGLRLIYFSYDVKMKEKGDIPEGYSVSREKKERFSLILESASTNQTSMYLCASSLYGNTEAFFGQGTRLTVV.

The chain has TRBV27 and TRBJ2-7; 9 nucleotides align to TRBD1. The V gene end was trimmed by 2 bases and the J gene end by 2 bases; junction bases not matched to a gene: 7. The CDR3 loop spans 16 amino acids. The germline gives CDR1 MNHEY, CDR2 SMNVEV (reference sequence). The DNA of the CDR3 is TGTGCCAGCAGTTTACGGGGACAGGGTTTGACCTACGAGCAGTACTTC. Translating gives CASSLRGQGLTYEQYF.

The chain recombines TRBV5-1 with TRBJ2-1; D may be TRBD1 (5 bases). This CDR3 comprises 14 residues. Trimming took 5 bases from V and 4 from J, leaving 13 bases between them. Germline assignment: CDR1 SGHRS and CDR2 YFSETQ. As DNA, the CDR3 is TGCGCCAGCAGAGAAGGGGCTACATACAATGAGCAGTTCTTC. Amino acid sequence: CASREGATYNEQFF.

The gene calls are TRBV6-5 and TRBJ2-5; 8 positions match TRBD1. Germline V lookup: CDR1 MNHEY, CDR2 SVGAGI. The V segment lost 7 bases and the J segment 4 bases; nucleotides outside the gene matches: 8. The CDR3 has 14 residues. The CDR3 reads CASTIDRGGETQYF. The DNA of the CDR3 is TGTGCCAGCACGATCGACAGGGGCGGAGAGACCCAGTACTTC.

The gene calls are TRBV27 and TRBJ1-2; D may be TRBD1 (5 bases). CDR1 and CDR2 from the germline V gene are MNHEY and SMNVEV (reference sequence). V lost 4 bases to trimming and J lost 8 bases, with 11 bases between them. This CDR3 has 12 residues. This CDR3 reads CASSSFSGGYTF. DNA for the CDR3: TGTGCCAGCAGTTCCTTCTCAGGGGGCTACACCTTC.

CDR3 protein: CASSYRQDGPLGTQYF. The CDR3 DNA sequence: TGTGCCAGCAGTTACAGACAGGACGGGCCCCTTGGTACCCAGTACTTC. V is TRBV6-5 and J is TRBJ2-5; perhaps TRBD1 as D (6 bases). Germline CDR1 MNHEY, CDR2 SVGAGI. The CDR3 length is 16 residues. V dropped 2 bases and J dropped 8 bases, with 21 bases sitting between them.

V is TRBV25-1 and J is TRBJ2-7; D may be TRBD2 (6 bases). Trimming took 6 bases from V and 2 from J, leaving 17 bases between them. Germline assignment: CDR1 MGHDK and CDR2 SYGVNS. The CDR3 runs 15 residues. The CDR3 coding sequence is TGTGCCAGCAGGGCCAGCCAGGGAGGCACCTACGAGCAGTACTTC. It codes for CASRASQGGTYEQYF.

The chain has TRBV29-1 and TRBJ1-1, with 7 nucleotides matching TRBD1. The CDR3 is made up of 14 amino acids. Germline V gene lookup returns CDR1 SQVTM and CDR2 ANQGSEA. V dropped 5 bases and J dropped 5; count of bases not matched to a gene: 11. The CDR3 nucleotides are TGCAGCGTTACTATCGACAGGGTAGGGACTGAAGCTTTCTTT. Protein product: CSVTIDRVGTEAFF.

This sequence joins TRBV4-2 and TRBJ2-7; tentatively, D is TRBD2 (6 bases). V lost 0 bases and J 4 bases, leaving 22 bases between the germline ends. Germline CDR1 reads LGHNA; CDR2 reads YNFKEQ. The CDR3 is 18 residues long. The CDR3 DNA follows: TGTGCCAGCAGCCAAGAGTGGAGGGCCGCGGGATGGGCTTACGAGCAGTACGTC. Translated: CASSQEWRAAGWAYEQYV.

The chain couples TRBV5-5 to TRBJ2-3; 8 bases fit TRBD2. The germline CDR1 and CDR2 sequences are SGHKS and YYEKEE (reference sequence). J was trimmed by 4 bases and V by 0 bases; bases with no gene match: 7. This CDR3 comprises 16 residues. The CDR3 here is CASSLDRGGWADTQYF. The CDR3 coding sequence is TGTGCCAGCAGCTTGGATCGGGGGGGCTGGGCAGATACGCAGTATTTT.

The rearrangement joins TRBV29-1 to TRBJ2-7; D is uncertain. The CDR3 extends over 11 amino acids. Looked up from germline, CDR1 is SQVTM and CDR2 is ANQGSEA. V was pared by 4 bases and J by 2 bases, with 6 bases between. Here the CDR3 reads CSVARTYEQYF. For the CDR3, the DNA is TGCAGCGTTGCCAGGACCTACGAGCAGTACTTC.

The chain employs TRBV19 and TRBJ2-7, with TRBD2 matching over 9 bases. V was pared by 4 bases and J by 3 bases, with 10 bases of the junction left unmatched. This CDR3 has 16 amino acids. Germline lookup yields CDR1 LNHDA and CDR2 SQIVND (reference sequence). The CDR3 sequence: CASSTLSGTSYYEQYF. CDR3 nucleotides: TGTGCCAGTAGTACCCTTTCCGGGACTAGCTACTACGAGCAGTACTTC.

The chain links TRBV27 to TRBJ2-1; TRBD2 matches 11 bases. Germline CDR1 and CDR2: MNHEY and SMNVEV (reference sequence). This CDR3 is 14 amino acids long. Unmatched junction bases numbered 9, after V lost 4 bases and J lost 13 bases. In nucleotides, the CDR3 is TGTGCCAGCAGTTACAGAATCCTAGCGGGGGGCCAGTTCTTC. This sequence encodes CASSYRILAGGQFF.

The rearrangement uses TRBV5-1 and TRBJ2-1; 11 bases line up with TRBD2. V shed 4 bases and J 7 bases; nucleotides not matched to a gene: 7. CDR3 length equals 15 residues. Germline V lookup: CDR1 SGHRS, CDR2 YFSETQ. In DNA form, the CDR3 reads TGCGCCAGCAGCCGACTAGCGGGATCTGAGAATGAGCAGTTCTTC. It codes for CASSRLAGSENEQFF.

The chain is built from TRBV5-1 and TRBJ2-1; 9 bases fit TRBD1. J lost 4 bases, V lost 3 bases, and 5 bases had no gene match. CDR3 length: 15 amino acids. Germline-derived CDR1 and CDR2 are SGHRS and YFSETQ. The CDR3 sequence: CASSSGTGPYNEQFF. CDR3 in DNA: TGCGCCAGCAGCTCCGGGACAGGGCCTTACAATGAGCAGTTCTTC.

The chain recombines TRBV11-2 with TRBJ1-3; TRBD1 is a possible D gene (5 bases). Germline V gene sequence: CDR1 SGHAT, CDR2 FQNNGV. The CDR3 runs 16 residues. Trimming stripped 2 bases from V and 2 bases from J, with 13 bases between. Here the CDR3 DNA reads TGTGCCAGCAGCTTATTGTCGCAGGGCGCTGGAAACACCATATATTTT. Encoded protein: CASSLLSQGAGNTIYF.

The gene calls are TRBV10-3 and TRBJ2-1; D possibly corresponds to TRBD2 (5 bases). Trimming shortened V by 4 bases and J by 5 bases, and 9 bases separated the two germline ends. Germline V gene lookup returns CDR1 ENHRY and CDR2 SYGVKD. CDR3 length: 13 residues. The chain's CDR3 is CAISGWTDNEQFF. In DNA, the CDR3 is TGTGCCATCAGTGGGTGGACTGACAATGAGCAGTTCTTC.

This clone has a count of ten or more. This chain connects TRBV28 to TRBJ1-2; TRBD1 might be the D (5 bases). Trimming stripped 3 bases from V and 0 bases from J, with 8 bases between. This CDR3 contains 14 residues. In germline, CDR1 is MDHEN, CDR2 SYDVKM. The DNA of the CDR3 is TGTGCCAGCAGTTTGACAGTGACTAACTATGGCTACACCTTC. Residues: CASSLTVTNYGYTF.

This clone was recorded a few times. V and J are TRBV5-4 and TRBJ2-7; D might be TRBD2 (6 bases). Germline V gene lookup returns CDR1 SGHNT and CDR2 YYREEE (reference sequence). The CDR3 runs 12 residues. The ends were cut back, 3 bases at V and 6 bases at J, with 10 bases in the middle. The CDR3 region is CASSSGVFEQYF. CDR3 DNA sequence: TGTGCCAGCAGCTCGGGGGTATTCGAGCAGTACTTC.

Here the CDR3 reads CASSLLITEAFF. The CDR3 coding sequence is TGTGCCAGCAGCTTACTTATAACTGAAGCTTTCTTT. This chain links TRBV11-2 with TRBJ1-1; D is uncertain. This CDR3 contains 12 residues. Trimming stripped 2 bases from V and 5 bases from J, with 6 bases between. CDR1 is SGHAT and CDR2 is FQNNGV in the germline V gene.

The V and J genes are TRBV6-5 and TRBJ2-1; 10 bases line up with TRBD2. CDR1 is MNHEY and CDR2 is SVGAGI in the germline V gene. Trimming cost V 3 bases and J 8 bases; bases outside gene matches: 7. This CDR3 comprises 15 residues. Written as DNA, the CDR3 is TGTGCCAGCAGTTATCGAGCGGGAGGGTCCTATGAGCAGTTCTTC. This sequence encodes CASSYRAGGSYEQFF.

The chain recombines TRBV27 with TRBJ1-3; D gene ambiguous. Per germline, CDR1 MNHEY and CDR2 SMNVEV (reference sequence). V gave up 5 bases and J gave up 1 base, with 12 bases separating them. CDR3 length: 15 residues. In DNA form, the CDR3 reads TGTGCCAGCAGTCCGATAGCAGATTCTGGAAACACCATATATTTT. This sequence encodes CASSPIADSGNTIYF.